These T cell receptor beta chains were read from a single sample in a study of T cells after yellow fever vaccination. TCRdb fed the 5' RACE reads into MiXCR, producing one record per CDR3 protein. The sample contains approximately 450,000 distinct CDR3 sequences, roughly a sixth of which appear only once. The sequenced sample was PBMCs, obtained before the yellow fever booster vaccination. The source is a man aged 18 to 35 who received the YFV17D yellow fever vaccine. Each CDR3 is given with its conserved first and last residue. The order of the fields is J gene, V gene, CDR3 protein.

j_gene: TRBJ1-5
v_gene: TRBV12-3/TRBV12-4
CDR3aa: CASSHNPTVGNQPQHF

j_gene: TRBJ2-1
v_gene: TRBV20-1
CDR3aa: CSAPQTSGGYNEQFF

j_gene: TRBJ1-4
v_gene: TRBV7-2
CDR3aa: CASSRGQEINEKLFF

j_gene: TRBJ1-1
v_gene: TRBV20-1
CDR3aa: CSARSPITGTTEAFF

j_gene: TRBJ2-1
v_gene: TRBV19
CDR3aa: CASSIILAGHNEQFF

j_gene: TRBJ1-4
v_gene: TRBV5-5
CDR3aa: CASSLVRGEEKLFF

j_gene: TRBJ1-1
v_gene: TRBV6-5
CDR3aa: CASSFHRGAEAFF

j_gene: TRBJ2-5
v_gene: TRBV4-3
CDR3aa: CASSQEGTSPGGTQYF

j_gene: TRBJ1-2
v_gene: TRBV20-1
CDR3aa: CSAPRWTGGGYGYTF

j_gene: TRBJ1-1
v_gene: TRBV27
CDR3aa: CASSLAGINTEAFF